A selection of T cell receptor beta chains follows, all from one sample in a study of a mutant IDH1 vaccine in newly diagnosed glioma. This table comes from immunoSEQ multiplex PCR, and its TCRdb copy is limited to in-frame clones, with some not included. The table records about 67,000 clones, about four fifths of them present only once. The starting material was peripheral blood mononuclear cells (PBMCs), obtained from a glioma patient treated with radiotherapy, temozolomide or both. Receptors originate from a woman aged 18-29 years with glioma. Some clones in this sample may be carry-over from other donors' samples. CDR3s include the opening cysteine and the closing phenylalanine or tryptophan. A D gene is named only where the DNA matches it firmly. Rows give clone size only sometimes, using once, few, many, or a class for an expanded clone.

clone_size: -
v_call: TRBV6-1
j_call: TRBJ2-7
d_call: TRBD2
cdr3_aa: CARGLAGGREQYF
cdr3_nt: TGTGCCAGGGGACTAGCGGGAGGGCGTGAGCAGTACTTC

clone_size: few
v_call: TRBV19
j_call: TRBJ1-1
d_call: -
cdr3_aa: CASSIVGSNTEAFF
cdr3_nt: TGTGCCAGTAGTATTGTAGGGTCGAACACTGAAGCTTTCTTT

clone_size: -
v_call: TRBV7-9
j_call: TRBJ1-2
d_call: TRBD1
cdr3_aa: CASSPRQGDYGYTF
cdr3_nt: TGTGCCAGCAGCCCCAGACAGGGGGACTATGGCTACACCTTC

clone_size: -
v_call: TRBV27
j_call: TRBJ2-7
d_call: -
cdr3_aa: CASSLSRGTYEQYF
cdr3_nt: TGTGCCAGCAGTTTATCCAGAGGCACCTACGAGCAGTACTTC

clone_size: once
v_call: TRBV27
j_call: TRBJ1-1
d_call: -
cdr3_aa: CASSPTAMNTEAFF
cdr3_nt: TGTGCCAGCAGTCCCACAGCTATGAACACTGAAGCTTTCTTT

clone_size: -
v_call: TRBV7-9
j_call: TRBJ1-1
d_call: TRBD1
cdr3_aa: CASSLVTGVNTEAFF
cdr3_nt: TGTGCCAGCAGCTTAGTAACAGGGGTGAACACTGAAGCTTTCTTT

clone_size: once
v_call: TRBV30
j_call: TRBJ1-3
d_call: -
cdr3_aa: CAWSEAANTIYF
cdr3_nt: TGTGCCTGGAGTGAGGCAGCAAACACCATATATTTT

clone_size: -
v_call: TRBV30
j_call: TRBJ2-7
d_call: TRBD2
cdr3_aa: CACINLAGRDYEQYF
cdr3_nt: TGTGCCTGCATCAACCTAGCGGGAAGGGACTACGAGCAGTACTTC

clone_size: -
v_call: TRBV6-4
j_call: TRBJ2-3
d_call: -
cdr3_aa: CASSPSYTDTQYF
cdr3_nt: TGTGCCAGCAGCCCCTCCTATACAGATACGCAGTATTTT

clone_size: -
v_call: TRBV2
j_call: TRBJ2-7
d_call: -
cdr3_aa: CASSPTQEHEQYF
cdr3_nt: TGTGCCAGCAGTCCAACCCAGGAACACGAGCAGTACTTC

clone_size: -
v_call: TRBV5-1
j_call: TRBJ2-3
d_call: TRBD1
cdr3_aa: CASRGFGTERTDTQYF
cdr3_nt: TGCGCCAGCAGGGGATTCGGGACAGAGAGGACAGATACGCAGTATTTT

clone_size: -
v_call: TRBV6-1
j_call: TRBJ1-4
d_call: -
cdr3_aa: CASSVKRPQNEKLFF
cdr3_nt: TGTGCCAGCAGTGTTAAGAGACCACAGAATGAAAAACTGTTTTTT

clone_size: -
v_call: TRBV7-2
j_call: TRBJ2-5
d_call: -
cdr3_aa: CASSFEGGGETQYF
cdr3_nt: TGTGCCAGCAGCTTCGAGGGGGGCGGGGAGACCCAGTACTTC

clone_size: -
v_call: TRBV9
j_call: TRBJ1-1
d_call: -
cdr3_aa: CGSGRGMDTEAFF
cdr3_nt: TGTGGCAGTGGGCGGGGAATGGACACTGAAGCTTTCTTT

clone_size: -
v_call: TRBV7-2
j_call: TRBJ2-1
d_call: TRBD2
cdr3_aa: CASSLVLAGANEQFF
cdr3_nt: TGTGCCAGCAGCTTAGTACTAGCGGGGGCAAATGAGCAGTTCTTC

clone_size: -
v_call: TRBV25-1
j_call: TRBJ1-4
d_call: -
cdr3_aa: CASSEWGGATNEKLFF
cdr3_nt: TGTGCCAGCAGTGAATGGGGGGGCGCAACTAATGAAAAACTGTTTTTT

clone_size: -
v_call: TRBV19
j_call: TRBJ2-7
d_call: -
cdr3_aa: CASSPGLSYEQYF
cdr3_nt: TGTGCCAGTAGTCCAGGGTTGAGCTACGAGCAGTACTTC

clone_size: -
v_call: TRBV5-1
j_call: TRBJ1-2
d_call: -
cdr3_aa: CASSFDGYGYTF
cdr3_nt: TGCGCCAGCAGCTTCGATGGATATGGCTACACCTTC

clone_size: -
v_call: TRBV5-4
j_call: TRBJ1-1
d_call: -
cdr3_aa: CASSFGANTEAFF
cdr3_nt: TGTGCCAGCAGCTTCGGGGCCAACACTGAAGCTTTCTTT

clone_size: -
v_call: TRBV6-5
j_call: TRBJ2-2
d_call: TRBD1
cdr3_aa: CASRIQGGFGELFF
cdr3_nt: TGTGCCAGCAGAATACAGGGGGGATTCGGGGAGCTGTTTTTT

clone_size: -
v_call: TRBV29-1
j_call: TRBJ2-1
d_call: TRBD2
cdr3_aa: CSVAGSSGAYNEQFF
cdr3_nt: TGCAGCGTTGCCGGGTCTAGCGGGGCATACAATGAGCAGTTCTTC

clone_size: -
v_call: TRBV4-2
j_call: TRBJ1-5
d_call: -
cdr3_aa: CASSQEVSANQPQHF
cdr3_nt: TGTGCCAGCAGCCAAGAAGTTAGTGCGAATCAGCCCCAGCATTTT

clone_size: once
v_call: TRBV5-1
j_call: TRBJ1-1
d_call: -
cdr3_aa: CASSLVRGGYTEAFF
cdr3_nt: TGCGCCAGCAGCTTGGTTCGGGGTGGGTACACTGAAGCTTTCTTT

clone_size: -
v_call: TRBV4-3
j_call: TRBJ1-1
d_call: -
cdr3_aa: CASSQDGARGTEAFF
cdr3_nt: TGCGCCAGCAGCCAAGACGGGGCCCGGGGCACTGAAGCTTTCTTT

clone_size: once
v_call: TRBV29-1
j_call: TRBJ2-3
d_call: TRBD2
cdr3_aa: CSVDGTSGGTSTDTQYF
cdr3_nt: TGCAGCGTTGACGGGACTAGCGGGGGGACTAGCACAGATACGCAGTATTTT

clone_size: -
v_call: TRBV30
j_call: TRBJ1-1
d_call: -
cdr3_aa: CAWNDMGGAEAFF
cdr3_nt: TGTGCCTGGAACGACATGGGAGGCGCTGAAGCTTTCTTT

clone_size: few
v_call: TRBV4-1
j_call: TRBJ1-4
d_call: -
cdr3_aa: CASREARKLFF
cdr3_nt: TGCGCCAGCAGGGAAGCAAGGAAACTGTTTTTT